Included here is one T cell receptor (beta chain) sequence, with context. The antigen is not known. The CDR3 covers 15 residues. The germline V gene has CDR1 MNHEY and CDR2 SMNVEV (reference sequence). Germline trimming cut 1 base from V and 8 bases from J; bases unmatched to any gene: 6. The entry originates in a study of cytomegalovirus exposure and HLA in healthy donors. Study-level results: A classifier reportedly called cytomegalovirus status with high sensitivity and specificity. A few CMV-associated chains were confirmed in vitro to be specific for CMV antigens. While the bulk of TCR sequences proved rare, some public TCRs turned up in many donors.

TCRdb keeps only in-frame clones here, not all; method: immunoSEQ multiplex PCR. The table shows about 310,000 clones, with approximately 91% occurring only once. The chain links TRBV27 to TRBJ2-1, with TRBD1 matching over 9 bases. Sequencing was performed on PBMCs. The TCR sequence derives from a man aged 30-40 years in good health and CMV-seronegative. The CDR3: CASSLLGQGSHEQFF. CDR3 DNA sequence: TGTGCCAGCAGTTTATTGGGACAGGGAAGTCATGAGCAGTTCTTC.